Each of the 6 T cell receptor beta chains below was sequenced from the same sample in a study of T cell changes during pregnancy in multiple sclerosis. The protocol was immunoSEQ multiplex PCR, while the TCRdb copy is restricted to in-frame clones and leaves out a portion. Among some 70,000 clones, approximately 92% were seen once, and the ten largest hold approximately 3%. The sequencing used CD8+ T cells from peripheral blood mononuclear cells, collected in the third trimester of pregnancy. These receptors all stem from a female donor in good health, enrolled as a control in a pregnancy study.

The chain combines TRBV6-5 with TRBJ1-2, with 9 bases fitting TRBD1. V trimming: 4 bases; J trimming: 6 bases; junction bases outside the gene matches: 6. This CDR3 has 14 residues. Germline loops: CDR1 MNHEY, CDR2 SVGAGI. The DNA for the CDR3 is TGTGCCAGCAGTTCAGAACAGGGGGCTAATGGCTACACCTTC. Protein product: CASSSEQGANGYTF.

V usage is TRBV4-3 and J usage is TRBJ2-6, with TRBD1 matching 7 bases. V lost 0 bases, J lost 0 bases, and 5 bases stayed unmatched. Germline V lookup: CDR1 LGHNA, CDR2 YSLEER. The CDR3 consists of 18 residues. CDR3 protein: CASSQEDRAISGANVLTF. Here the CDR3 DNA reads TGCGCCAGCAGCCAAGAAGACAGGGCAATCTCTGGGGCCAACGTCCTGACTTTC.

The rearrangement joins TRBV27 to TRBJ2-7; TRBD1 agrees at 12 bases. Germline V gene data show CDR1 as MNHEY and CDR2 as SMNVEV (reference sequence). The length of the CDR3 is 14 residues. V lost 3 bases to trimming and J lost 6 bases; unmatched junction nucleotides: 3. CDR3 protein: CASSLGQGAGEQYF. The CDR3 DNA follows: TGTGCCAGCAGTTTGGGACAGGGGGCAGGCGAGCAGTACTTC.

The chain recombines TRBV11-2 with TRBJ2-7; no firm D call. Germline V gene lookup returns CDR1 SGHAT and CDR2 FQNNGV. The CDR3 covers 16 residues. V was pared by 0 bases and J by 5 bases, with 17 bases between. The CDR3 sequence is CASSLDPNPQAHEQYF. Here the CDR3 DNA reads TGTGCCAGCAGCTTAGATCCCAACCCCCAGGCCCACGAGCAGTACTTC.

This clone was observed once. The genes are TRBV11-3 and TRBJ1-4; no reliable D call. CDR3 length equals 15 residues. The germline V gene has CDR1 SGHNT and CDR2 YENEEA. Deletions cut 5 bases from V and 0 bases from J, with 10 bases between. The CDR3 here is CASSQIATTNEKLFF. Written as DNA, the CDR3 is TGTGCCAGCAGCCAAATAGCGACAACTAATGAAAAACTGTTTTTT. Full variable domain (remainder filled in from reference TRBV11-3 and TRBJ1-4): EAGVVQSPRYKIIEKKQPVAFWCNPISGHNTLYWYLQNLGQGPELLIRYENEEAVDDSQLPKDRFSAERLKGVDSTLKIQPAELGDSAVYLCASSQIATTNEKLFFGSGTQLSVL.

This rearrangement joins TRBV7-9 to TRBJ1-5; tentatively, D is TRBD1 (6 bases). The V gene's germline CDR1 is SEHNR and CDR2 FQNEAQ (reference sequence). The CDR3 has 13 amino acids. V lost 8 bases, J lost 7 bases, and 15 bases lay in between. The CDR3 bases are TGTGCCAGCTCGGACAGTCAAAACCAGCCCCAGCATTTT. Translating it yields CASSDSQNQPQHF.